This TCR beta chain was profiled in a study of T cells expressing NK-cell markers. For the study at large: Sorted CD3+CD56+NKG2C+, CD3+CD56+NKG2C- and CD3+CD56-NKG2C+ T-cell subsets were beta-chain profiled. The authors sequenced eight donors, of whom seven were HCMV-seropositive and one was seronegative.

5'RACE template switching with UMIs generated TCR beta cDNA. TCRdb reprocessed the 5' RACE reads, with one entry per CDR3 protein and no DNA. This listing includes about 440,000 distinct CDR3 sequences. The length of the CDR3 is 13 residues. From germline, CDR1 is MNHEY and CDR2 SMNVEV (reference sequence). Regarding the study as a whole: Dominant NKG2C+ clonotypes accounted for roughly 1.0-7.0% of CD8+ T cells in 5 to 7 donors.

Concerning this clonotype: Its antigen is undetermined.

Sequenced input: blood T cells: a sorted CD56 or NKG2C T cell subset, CD4+ or CD8+ T cells, or bulk PBMC T cells (not recorded which). The chain uses TRBV27 and TRBJ1-1; TCRdb names TRBD1, which stays unverified in the absence of DNA. This clonotype was obtained from a woman between 18 and 69 years old in good health. The CDR3: CASSPREVDWVFF.